This TCR beta chain was found in a study of blood T cell repertoires in COVID-19. The CDR3 is made up of 17 amino acids. V lost 5 bases, J lost 2 bases, and 11 bases stayed unmatched. Germline CDR1 is SGHTA and CDR2 is FQGNSA. In the original workflow: Amplification of reference gene primers was used by the study to estimate nucleated cell counts. Using immunoSEQ multiplex PCR, the repertoire was profiled, and TCRdb retains in-frame clones only, with some absent. V and J calls plus clone size are reproduced from that table; the DNA served to infer D and trimming. The sample holds about 120,000 clones, around 84% seen once. Participants reported their clinical history, and cohort assignment relied on those reports. Resolution of symptoms, clearance, or two negative PCRs was present in recovered Cohort 3 donors.

Sequenced: PBMCs or T cells enriched from blood (not recorded which). The chain carries TRBV7-2 and TRBJ2-3; 9 bases align to TRBD2. This TCR was sampled from a woman in her 30s who had recovered from COVID-19. CDR3 residues: CASSPDGGRVHTDTQYF. Here the CDR3 DNA reads TGTGCCAGCAGCCCGGACGGCGGGAGGGTCCACACAGATACGCAGTATTTT.